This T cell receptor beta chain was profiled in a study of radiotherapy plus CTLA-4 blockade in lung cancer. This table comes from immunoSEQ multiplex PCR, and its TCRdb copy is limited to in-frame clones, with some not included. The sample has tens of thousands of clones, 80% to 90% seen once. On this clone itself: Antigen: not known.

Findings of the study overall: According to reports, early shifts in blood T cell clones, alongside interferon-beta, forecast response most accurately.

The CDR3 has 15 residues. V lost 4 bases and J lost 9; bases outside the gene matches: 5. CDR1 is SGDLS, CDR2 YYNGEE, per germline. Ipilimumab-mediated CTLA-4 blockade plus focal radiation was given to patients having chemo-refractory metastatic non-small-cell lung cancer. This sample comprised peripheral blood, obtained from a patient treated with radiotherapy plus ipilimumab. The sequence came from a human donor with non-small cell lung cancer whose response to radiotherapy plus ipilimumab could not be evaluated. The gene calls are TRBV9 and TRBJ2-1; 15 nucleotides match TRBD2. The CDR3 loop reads CASSTRTSGRGEQFF. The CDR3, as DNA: TGTGCCAGCAGCACGCGGACTAGCGGGAGGGGTGAGCAGTTCTTC. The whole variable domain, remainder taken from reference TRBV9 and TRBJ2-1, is DSGVTQTPKHLITATGQRVTLRCSPRSGDLSVYWYQQSLDQGLQFLIQYYNGEERAKGNILERFSAQQFPDLHSELNLSSLELGDSALYFCASSTRTSGRGEQFFGPGTRLTVL.